One and the same sample provided the 21 T cell receptor beta chains below, sequenced in a study of blood T cell repertoires in COVID-19. Clones were read by immunoSEQ multiplex PCR, and TCRdb kept only the in-frame ones, dropping some. The repertoire holds approximately 54,000 clones, 81% seen once, with over 4.5% in the top ten. The specimen sequenced was peripheral blood. These receptors came from a woman aged 55-70 years with acute or convalescent COVID-19.

The rearrangement uses TRBV6-4 and TRBJ2-1; TRBD1 matches 10 bases. The germline V gene encodes CDR1 MRHNA and CDR2 SNTAGT. The length of the CDR3 is 13 residues. The V and J ends lost 6 bases and 6 bases, in that order; junction bases with no gene match: 2. The CDR3 here is CASSGQGVNEQFF. In nucleotides, the CDR3 is TGTGCCAGCAGCGGACAGGGGGTCAATGAGCAGTTCTTC.

This chain connects TRBV11-2 to TRBJ2-5; 8 bases align to TRBD1. The CDR3 is 15 residues long. Germline values: CDR1 SGHAT, CDR2 FQNNGV. V lost 7 bases to trimming and J lost 0 bases; unmatched junction nucleotides: 7. CDR3 in amino acids: CASTTTGGNQETQYF. DNA of the CDR3: TGTGCCAGCACCACCACAGGGGGTAACCAAGAGACCCAGTACTTC. The full variable domain, rest sourced from reference TRBV11-2 and TRBJ2-5, is EAGVAQSPRYKIIEKRQSVAFWCNPISGHATLYWYQQILGQGPKLLIQFQNNGVVDDSQLPKDRFSAERLKGVDSTLKIQPAKLEDSAVYLCASTTTGGNQETQYFGPGTRLLVL.

The chain couples TRBV10-3 to TRBJ2-7; 10 positions match TRBD2. V was pared by 6 bases and J by 1 base, with 12 bases of the junction left unmatched. The CDR3 is 17 amino acids. CDR1 and CDR2 (germline): ENHRY, SYGVKD. This chain's CDR3 is CAIRAGASGSSSYEQYF. CDR3 bases: TGTGCCATCAGGGCAGGAGCTAGCGGGAGTAGTTCCTACGAGCAGTACTTC.

As DNA, the CDR3 is TGTGCCAGCAGTTTGACAGGCACCGTGAACACTGAAGCTTTCTTT. Translating gives CASSLTGTVNTEAFF. The V and J genes are TRBV6-5 and TRBJ1-1; TRBD1 might be the D (6 bases). Germline V gives CDR1 MNHEY, CDR2 SVGAGI. V dropped 4 bases and J dropped 0 bases, with 12 bases sitting between them. The CDR3 length is 15 residues.

This clone has just one count. The V call is TRBV7-3, the J call TRBJ2-1, with 8 bases matching TRBD2. Germline CDR1 SGHTA, CDR2 FQGTGA. This CDR3 spans 15 amino acids. J gave up 4 bases and V 1 base, and 3 bases lay outside the gene matches. As DNA, the CDR3 is TGTGCCAGCAGCTTAATTACTAGCGGATACAATGAGCAGTTCTTC. The encoded protein is CASSLITSGYNEQFF. Drawing the rest from reference TRBV7-3 and TRBJ2-1, the complete variable domain is GAGVSQTPSNKVTEKGKYVELRCDPISGHTALYWYRQSLGQGPEFLIYFQGTGAADDSGLPNDRFFAVRPEGSVSTLKIQRTERGDSAVYLCASSLITSGYNEQFFGPGTRLTVL.

As concerns this clone: Other DNA sequences within the sample encode an identical CDR3. V and J are TRBV6-5 and TRBJ1-1; unclear D gene. The V end lost 2 bases, the J end lost 1 base, and 8 bases lay between the germline ends. The germline V gene encodes CDR1 MNHEY and CDR2 SVGAGI. The CDR3 runs to 14 residues. CDR3 in amino acids: CASSYGGRNTEAFF. CDR3 sequence (DNA): TGTGCCAGCAGTTACGGTGGCAGGAACACTGAAGCTTTCTTT.

There are a few counts of this clone. V and J are TRBV28 and TRBJ1-1; the D is unclear. This CDR3 spans 18 amino acids. From germline, CDR1 is MDHEN and CDR2 SYDVKM. The V end was cut by 2 bases, the J end by 1 base, with 20 bases between. This chain's CDR3 is CASSLPSPAISKNTEAFF. The CDR3 nucleotides read TGTGCCAGCAGTTTACCAAGCCCCGCCATTTCCAAGAACACTGAAGCTTTCTTT.

This chain links TRBV3-1 (or the pseudogene TRBV3-2) with TRBJ1-5; weak D call: TRBD1 (6 bases). With 1 base removed from V and 7 bases from J, the gap between germline ends came to 14 bases. CDR3 length equals 15 residues. Germline-derived CDR1 and CDR2 are LGHDT and YNNKEL (reference sequence). The CDR3 sequence: CASSQATGKVQPQHF. CDR3 in DNA: TGTGCCAGCAGCCAAGCTACAGGGAAGGTGCAGCCCCAGCATTTT.

The chain combines TRBV6-5 with TRBJ2-3; D uncertain. Germline values: CDR1 MNHEY, CDR2 SVGAGI. The CDR3 totals 14 residues. V was cut by 5 bases and J by 4 bases, with 13 bases left in between. CDR3 bases: TGTGCCAGCAGTCTGAAACTCTCTCCAGATACGCAGTATTTT. Its protein is CASSLKLSPDTQYF.

J is TRBJ1-2 and V is TRBV7-8; 10 positions agree with TRBD1. Trimming cost V 3 bases and J 5 bases; bases outside gene matches: 9. Germline CDR1 is SGHVS and CDR2 is FQNEAQ. This CDR3 has 16 residues. CDR3: CASSFTGTGAGYGYTF. The CDR3 nucleotides are TGTGCCAGCAGCTTTACGGGGACAGGGGCGGGGTATGGCTACACCTTC.

The V gene is TRBV5-4, the J gene TRBJ1-2; 8 bases agree with TRBD1. The V gene end was trimmed by 4 bases and the J gene end by 3 bases; junction bases not matched to a gene: 2. CDR3 length: 13 amino acids. Looked up from germline, CDR1 is SGHNT and CDR2 is YYREEE (reference sequence). This CDR3 reads CASSQTGDYGYTF. The CDR3 DNA follows: TGTGCCAGCAGCCAGACAGGGGACTATGGCTACACCTTC.

This chain links TRBV5-1 with TRBJ2-2; perhaps TRBD1 as D (6 bases). The germline gives CDR1 SGHRS, CDR2 YFSETQ. The germline V and J ends were trimmed by 4 bases and 6 bases, with 16 bases remaining between them. CDR3 size: 15 residues. The CDR3 nucleotides read TGCGCCAGCAGCCTCCGGGACACTGGGGCCGGGGAGCTGTTTTTT. As protein: CASSLRDTGAGELFF.

The chain's CDR3 is CAWSKGGYRNTIYF. The CDR3 DNA sequence: TGTGCCTGGAGTAAAGGGGGCTATCGGAACACCATATATTTT. The rearrangement joins TRBV30 to TRBJ1-3, with 7 bases aligning to TRBD1. Per germline, CDR1 GTSNPN and CDR2 SVGIG (reference sequence). V trimming: 2 bases; J trimming: 7 bases; junction bases outside the gene matches: 8. The CDR3 totals 14 residues.

This clone has only one observation. The rearrangement uses TRBV28 and TRBJ1-1; 7 bases line up with TRBD1. The junction had 11 bases not matched to a gene; V was cut back by 6 bases and J by 7 bases. The CDR3 is made up of 14 amino acids. Per the germline V gene, CDR1 is MDHEN and CDR2 is SYDVKM. The CDR3, as DNA: TGTGCCAGCAGGGAGACAGGGTTGGGGGTTGAAGCTTTCTTT. Translated, it gives CASRETGLGVEAFF.

The chain has TRBV5-6 and TRBJ1-6; D remains unclear. V dropped 0 bases and J dropped 9 bases, with 7 bases sitting between them. From germline, CDR1 is SGHDT and CDR2 YYEEEE. CDR3 length equals 13 residues. CDR3 DNA sequence: TGTGCCAGCAGCTTGGCCACGGGTTCACCCCTCCACTTT. Its protein product is CASSLATGSPLHF.

CDR3 sequence reads: CASSFSAGTQYF. The CDR3 coding sequence is TGTGCCAGCAGCTTTTCGGCGGGTACGCAGTATTTT. V and J are TRBV5-5 and TRBJ2-3; D is possibly TRBD2 (5 bases). Trimming cost V 2 bases and J 8 bases, with 9 bases left between them. Germline loops: CDR1 SGHKS, CDR2 YYEKEE (reference sequence). This CDR3 has 12 amino acids.

This clone was found a few times. The chain is built from TRBV4-2 and TRBJ2-6; D possibly corresponds to TRBD1 (6 bases). Germline loops: CDR1 LGHNA, CDR2 YNFKEQ. The CDR3 loop spans 15 amino acids. Trimming removed 3 bases at V and 0 bases at J, with 6 bases between. The CDR3 is CASSQDSSGANVLTF. DNA for the CDR3: TGTGCCAGCAGCCAGGACAGCTCTGGGGCCAACGTCCTGACTTTC.

With regard to this clone: Other DNA sequences in the same sample also yield this CDR3. J is TRBJ2-5 and V is TRBV4-2; TRBD2 aligns across 7 bases. V was clipped by 1 base and J by 5 bases; unmatched bases: 4. From germline, CDR1 is LGHNA and CDR2 YNFKEQ. This CDR3 spans 14 amino acids. The CDR3 spells CASSQGGSGETQYF. The CDR3 coding sequence is TGTGCCAGCAGCCAAGGGGGTAGCGGGGAGACCCAGTACTTC.

The chain uses TRBV18 and TRBJ2-2; D gene unclear. Germline V gives CDR1 KGHSH, CDR2 LQKENI. Trimming took 3 bases from V and 9 from J, leaving 5 bases between them. This CDR3 has 11 residues. The CDR3 region has the DNA TGTGCCAGCTCACCCGAGAGGGAGCTGTTTTTT. Translated: CASSPERELFF.

The J gene is TRBJ2-7, the V gene TRBV5-1, with D maybe TRBD1 (6 bases). The germline V gene encodes CDR1 SGHRS and CDR2 YFSETQ. This CDR3 contains 14 residues. Trimming shortened V by 0 bases and J by 3 bases, and 10 bases separated the two germline ends. The CDR3: CASSLGQVGYEQYF. CDR3 coding DNA: TGCGCCAGCAGCTTGGGACAGGTTGGCTACGAGCAGTACTTC.

The gene calls are TRBV6-5 and TRBJ2-2; a possible D gene is TRBD1 (5 bases). The CDR3 sequence is 15 residues long. Between the trimmed V and J ends, which lost 7 bases and 4 bases, there was a span of 16 bases. Germline V CDR1 and CDR2: MNHEY, SVGAGI. CDR3 DNA: TGTGCCAGCACAGCCCAGGGAAGCTTCACCGGGGAGCTGTTTTTT. The encoded protein is CASTAQGSFTGELFF.